The clone carrying this TCR beta chain was seen more than once but under ten times. The sample comes from a study of T cells in Graves' hyperthyroidism and ophthalmopathy. Study context: Upon initial diagnosis and before any treatment, peripheral blood was collected.

V was pared by 2 bases and J by 9 bases, with 5 bases of the junction left unmatched. The CDR3 is made up of 14 amino acids. Germline V CDR1 and CDR2: SEHNR, FQNEAQ (reference sequence). The CDR3 regions of TCR beta were amplified from RNA transcripts. RT-PCR in the first round (using the HTBI primer set) targeted the TCR CDR3. MiXCR, applied by TCRdb to the multiplex PCR reads, yields one record per CDR3 protein. The sample includes approximately 620,000 distinct CDR3 sequences, roughly 13% of them seen just once. What was sequenced was blood. V usage is TRBV7-9 and J usage is TRBJ1-4; 8 bases match TRBD1. This clonotype originated in a woman aged 30 to 39 with Graves' hyperthyroidism that later progressed to Graves' ophthalmopathy. CDR3 nucleotide sequence: TGTGCCAGCAGCTTAAGCACAGGGGGGAAAAAACTGTTTTTT. Its translation: CASSLSTGGKKLFF. The full variable domain, with the rest looked up from reference TRBV7-9 and TRBJ1-4, is DTGVSQNPRHKITKRGQNVTFRCDPISEHNRLYWYRQTLGQGPEFLTYFQNEAQLEKSRLLSDRFSAERPKGSFSTLEIQRTEQGDSAMYLCASSLSTGGKKLFFGSGTQLSVL.